The 7 T cell receptor beta chains below were found in one sample sequenced in a study of cytomegalovirus exposure and HLA in healthy donors. The study ran its PCR with 60 Vbeta and 13 Jbeta primers. Profiled with immunoSEQ multiplex PCR; TCRdb holds only in-frame clones, not every one. The sample includes 110,000 or so clones, 74% of them seen just once. The sequencing sample was made of PBMCs. These receptors all come from a woman in her forties in good health and CMV-seropositive.

The gene calls are TRBV10-3 and TRBJ2-3; possible D gene TRBD2, 6 bases. Per the germline V gene, CDR1 is ENHRY and CDR2 is SYGVKD. Trimming removed 0 bases at V and 9 bases at J, with 10 bases between. The CDR3 runs to 13 residues. This CDR3 is CAISESNRETQYF. The CDR3 nucleotides are TGTGCCATCAGTGAGTCGAACCGGGAGACGCAGTATTTT.

The chain is built from TRBV7-9 and TRBJ2-7, with TRBD1 identical over 10 bases. With 4 bases clipped from V and 5 bases from J, the junction kept 5 bases outside the gene matches. CDR3 size: 14 residues. Looked up from germline, CDR1 is SEHNR and CDR2 is FQNEAQ (reference sequence). CDR3 nucleotide sequence: TGTGCCAGCAGCTCCGGGACAGGGGTTCACGAGCAGTACTTC. Protein sequence: CASSSGTGVHEQYF.

The chain uses TRBV2 and TRBJ2-2; 10 positions match TRBD2. V lost 6 bases and J lost 5; bases outside the gene matches: 6. CDR3 length: 15 amino acids. Per the germline V gene, CDR1 is SNHLY and CDR2 is FYNNEI. CDR3: CASRETSGPTGELFF. The CDR3 bases are TGTGCCAGCAGGGAGACTAGCGGGCCTACCGGGGAGCTGTTTTTT.

DNA of the CDR3: TGCGCCAGCAGGCCCACCGGGACAGGTCGCACTGAAGCTTTCTTT. Protein sequence: CASRPTGTGRTEAFF. The chain carries TRBV5-1 and TRBJ1-1; 8 bases map to TRBD1. Germline lookup yields CDR1 SGHRS and CDR2 YFSETQ. After removal of 5 bases from V and 4 bases from J, the junction contained 10 bases not matched to a gene. CDR3 size: 15 residues.

This chain links TRBV18 with TRBJ2-7; tentatively, D is TRBD1 (6 bases). Germline assignment: CDR1 KGHSH and CDR2 LQKENI. This CDR3 contains 11 residues. V was clipped by 7 bases and J by 3 bases, with 7 bases between them. The CDR3 DNA sequence: TGTGCCAGCTTAGGGGGCTACGAGCAGTACTTC. Translated, it gives CASLGGYEQYF.

This chain links TRBV7-6 with TRBJ1-1, with 7 bases matching TRBD1. V gave up 6 bases and J gave up 7 bases; unmatched junction bases: 5. This CDR3 contains 12 residues. Germline CDR1 is SGHVS and CDR2 is FNYEAQ. CDR3 sequence (DNA): TGTGCCAGCAGTTCCAGACAGGGTGAAGCTTTCTTT. Its protein is CASSSRQGEAFF. The variable domain in full, with the rest retrieved from reference TRBV7-6 and TRBJ1-1, is GAGVSQSPRYKVTKRGQDVALRCDPISGHVSLYWYRQALGQGPEFLTYFNYEAQQDKSGLPNDRFSAERPEGSISTLTIQRTEQRDSAMYRCASSSRQGEAFFGQGTRLTVV.

V gene TRBV5-1 combines with J gene TRBJ2-6; unclear D gene. V was cut by 4 bases and J by 0 bases, with 8 bases left in between. CDR3 length: 15 residues. Germline-derived CDR1 and CDR2 are SGHRS and YFSETQ. The CDR3 DNA reads as TGCGCCAGCAGCCTAATTAACTCTGGGGCCAACGTCCTGACTTTC. Encoded protein: CASSLINSGANVLTF.